These T cell receptor beta chains were read from a single sample in a study of T cells after yellow fever vaccination. TCRdb reprocessed the 5' RACE reads with MiXCR, giving one entry per CDR3 protein. The sample gives about 580,000 distinct CDR3 sequences, roughly a sixth of which show up once; around 16% is in the top ten. The specimen was PBMCs, collected 4 to 5 days after the first yellow fever vaccination. These receptor sequences come from a man aged 18 to 29 who received the YFV17D yellow fever vaccine. Each CDR3 is given with its conserved first and last residue. A D gene is named only where the DNA matches it firmly. Clone size is stated in some rows and not others, as once, few, many or a class when expanded.

CASSFGGLGRDTQYF,TGTGCCAGCAGCTTCGGAGGACTAGGACGGGATACGCAGTATTTT,TRBD2,TRBJ2-3,TRBV11-2,.
CASSLVGDRANYGYTF,TGCGCCAGCAGCTTGGTGGGTGACAGAGCTAACTATGGCTACACCTTC,.,TRBJ1-2,TRBV5-1,.
CSAIAGGKETQYF,TGCAGTGCTATAGCGGGGGGGAAAGAGACCCAGTACTTC,TRBD2,TRBJ2-5,TRBV20-1,.
CSASPVKIGEQYF,TGCAGTGCTAGTCCGGTTAAAATCGGGGAGCAGTACTTC,.,TRBJ2-7,TRBV20-1,.
CASSQEAGGEQFF,TGCGCCAGCAGCCAAGAGGCTGGGGGTGAGCAGTTCTTC,.,TRBJ2-1,TRBV4-1,few
CASSIQVNMNTEAFF,TGTGCCAGCAGTATACAGGTGAATATGAACACTGAAGCTTTCTTT,.,TRBJ1-1,TRBV6-5,.
CASSLSGGGAEQFF,TGTGCCAGCAGCTTAAGTGGCGGGGGGGCTGAGCAGTTCTTC,TRBD2,TRBJ2-1,TRBV7-6,.
CASSYDSMTEAFF,TGTGCCAGCAGCTACGACAGTATGACTGAAGCTTTCTTT,.,TRBJ1-1,TRBV7-2,.
CASSLAGQYEQYF,TGCGCCAGCAGCTTGGCCGGACAGTACGAGCAGTACTTC,.,TRBJ2-7,TRBV5-1,few
CASSVGPPEETQYF,TGTGCCAGCAGCGTAGGACCCCCCGAAGAGACCCAGTACTTC,.,TRBJ2-5,TRBV9,once
CASSYILNTEAFF,TGTGCCAGCAGTTACATCTTGAACACTGAAGCTTTCTTT,.,TRBJ1-1,TRBV6-2/TRBV6-3,few
CATSRGAADWYGYTF,TGTGCCACCAGCAGAGGGGCAGCGGATTGGTATGGCTACACCTTC,.,TRBJ1-2,TRBV15,.
CASSLIQGASYGYTF,TGTGCCAGCAGCCTGATCCAGGGGGCGAGTTATGGCTACACCTTC,TRBD1,TRBJ1-2,TRBV14,few
CASSLRVGPQYF,TGTGCCAGCAGCCTCCGGGTTGGGCCCCAGTACTTC,.,TRBJ2-5,TRBV7-2,.
CASSYRLGSEQYF,TGTGCCAGCAGTTACCGTTTGGGCTCCGAGCAGTACTTC,.,TRBJ2-7,TRBV6-5,.
CAALQGNTEAFF,TGTGCCGCCTTGCAGGGGAACACTGAAGCTTTCTTT,.,TRBJ1-1,TRBV7-9,.
CASSLGLGGQSYEQYF,TGTGCCAGCAGCTTAGGTCTGGGCGGACAGTCCTACGAGCAGTACTTC,.,TRBJ2-7,TRBV7-9,few
CASSPPDGIQYF,TGTGCCAGCTCACCACCGGACGGAATTCAGTACTTC,.,TRBJ2-4,TRBV18,.
CASDLAGGPYEQFF,TGTGCCTCGGACTTGGCGGGGGGGCCTTATGAGCAGTTCTTC,TRBD2,TRBJ2-1,TRBV30,.
CASSPPAPSSYNEQFF,TGTGCCAGCAGCCCGCCGGCACCCAGCTCCTACAATGAGCAGTTCTTC,.,TRBJ2-1,TRBV7-9,few
CATSESGQGETSTDTQYF,TGTGCCACCAGTGAGTCGGGACAGGGAGAGACTAGCACAGATACGCAGTATTTT,TRBD1,TRBJ2-3,TRBV24-1,.
CASSLAREAQYF,TGTGCCAGCAGCTTAGCAAGAGAGGCCCAGTACTTC,.,TRBJ2-5,TRBV7-9,few
CASRSGTGGTGELFF,TGTGCCAGCAGGTCCGGGACAGGGGGTACCGGGGAGCTGTTTTTT,TRBD1,TRBJ2-2,TRBV9,few
CSAPRQGDGYTF,TGCAGTGCTCCGAGACAGGGCGACGGCTACACCTTC,TRBD1,TRBJ1-2,TRBV20-1,.
CASSLVDLPGEVLDGYTF,TGTGCCAGCAGCTTGGTTGATTTGCCAGGGGAAGTGCTCGATGGCTACACCTTC,.,TRBJ1-2,TRBV5-6,.
CASSVRQDENTGELFF,TGCGCCAGCAGCGTTAGACAGGATGAGAACACCGGGGAGCTGTTTTTT,.,TRBJ2-2,TRBV5-1,.
CASQISHTGELFF,TGTGCCAGCCAGATTTCACACACCGGGGAGCTGTTTTTT,.,TRBJ2-2,TRBV25-1,.
CASSFSYNTEAFF,TGTGCCAGCAGCTTTTCCTACAACACTGAAGCTTTCTTT,.,TRBJ1-1,TRBV7-2,few
CAINQGSASTDTQYF,TGTGCCATCAACCAGGGGTCCGCTAGCACAGATACGCAGTATTTT,.,TRBJ2-3,TRBV10-3,few
CATEGGYTDTQYF,TGTGCCACCGAAGGGGGGTACACAGATACGCAGTATTTT,.,TRBJ2-3,TRBV19,few
CASSTNHKLEAFF,TGTGCCAGTAGTACAAACCACAAGTTGGAAGCTTTCTTT,.,TRBJ1-1,TRBV19,.
CASSFRPDRNSTDTQYF,TGTGCCAGCAGCTTCCGTCCGGACAGAAACAGCACAGATACGCAGTATTTT,.,TRBJ2-3,TRBV7-3,few
CASSLVVSKNTEAFF,TGCGCCAGCAGCTTGGTCGTTTCGAAAAACACTGAAGCTTTCTTT,.,TRBJ1-1,TRBV5-1,.
CASSRGRVGTDTQYF,TGTGCCAGCAGCCGTGGGAGGGTGGGCACAGATACGCAGTATTTT,TRBD2,TRBJ2-3,TRBV7-8,few
CASSPRDRASYEQYF,TGTGCCAGCAGCCCCCGGGACAGAGCCTCCTACGAGCAGTACTTC,TRBD1,TRBJ2-7,TRBV5-6,.
CASTTSWQAMGNSPLHF,TGTGCCAGCACCACTAGTTGGCAGGCCATGGGGAATTCACCCCTCCACTTT,.,TRBJ1-6,TRBV12-3/TRBV12-4,many
CASSLGPGAGGYTF,TGTGCCAGCAGTTTAGGTCCGGGGGCTGGGGGCTACACCTTC,.,TRBJ1-2,TRBV12-3/TRBV12-4,.
CASSAGAGYTF,TGTGCCAGCAGCGCAGGAGCTGGCTACACCTTC,.,TRBJ1-2,TRBV11-2,.
CASNDNLNTEAFF,TGTGCCAGTAATGACAACCTGAACACTGAAGCTTTCTTT,.,TRBJ1-1,TRBV10-3,many
CASRLRPSNTGELFF,TGTGCCAGCCGTTTGCGCCCCTCGAACACCGGGGAGCTGTTTTTT,.,TRBJ2-2,TRBV2,few
CASSWTGFNSPLHF,TGTGCCAGCTCATGGACAGGGTTTAATTCACCCCTCCACTTT,TRBD1,TRBJ1-6,TRBV25-1,.